The present entry profiles one T cell receptor (beta chain) with its context. What it binds is not known. The germline CDR1 and CDR2 sequences are SGDLS and YYNGEE. The CDR3 is 14 amino acids. Trimming removed 5 bases from V and 2 bases from J; junction bases left unmatched: 3. These data are taken from a study of tumor-infiltrating lymphocytes in localized non-small cell lung cancer. At the level of the study: The cohort mixed smokers and never-smokers, several histologies, and some post-neoadjuvant-chemotherapy samples.

Study-level results: Only some patients had TCR sequencing, depending on available tissue. Higher tumor T cell infiltration than in uninvolved lung was supported by TCRbeta sequencing.

Some clones are missing from TCRdb's copy, which holds only in-frame ones; the method was immunoSEQ multiplex PCR. Among thousands of clones, roughly three fifths were seen once, and the ten largest hold about 12%. The specimen was uninvolved lung tissue not adjacent to the tumor. The chain links TRBV9 to TRBJ2-2, with 7 bases fitting TRBD1. The TCR sequence derives from a human donor with non-small cell lung cancer. The CDR3 protein is CASRRDRNTGELFF. The DNA of the CDR3 is TGTGCCAGCAGGAGGGACAGAAACACCGGGGAGCTGTTTTTT. Full variable domain (remainder filled in from reference TRBV9 and TRBJ2-2): DSGVTQTPKHLITATGQRVTLRCSPRSGDLSVYWYQQSLDQGLQFLIQYYNGEERAKGNILERFSAQQFPDLHSELNLSSLELGDSALYFCASRRDRNTGELFFGEGSRLTVL.